This is a list of T cell receptor beta chains from one sample in a study of T cells in Graves' hyperthyroidism and ophthalmopathy. Each CDR3 protein gets one entry after TCRdb re-called the multiplex PCR reads with MiXCR. The sample lists approximately 500,000 distinct CDR3 sequences, around 46% seen once, with around 7.7% in the top ten. The sequenced sample was peripheral blood or thyroid tissue (not recorded which). All receptors derive from a woman aged 18-29 years with Graves' hyperthyroidism. Each CDR3 is given with its conserved first and last residue. Fields, in order: clone size, D gene, J gene, V gene, CDR3 DNA, CDR3 protein. The D gene is left open where the match is weak. A clone size is listed for some rows: how often the clone was seen (once, few, many), or a class if it is expanded.

>-|-|TRBJ1-2|TRBV29-1
TGCAGCGTTGAAGTGAGGGCGGGCAGGGCGAACTATGGCTACACCTTC
CSVEVRAGRANYGYTF
>many|-|TRBJ1-3|TRBV7-2
TGTGCCAGCAGCTTAGCGGTGGGGGGTCGAAACACCATATATTTT
CASSLAVGGRNTIYF
>-|TRBD1|TRBJ1-2|TRBV7-2
TGTGCCAGCAGCATGACAGGGCGAGGCTACACCTTC
CASSMTGRGYTF
>many|TRBD1|TRBJ2-5|TRBV20-1
TGCAGTGCCCCGGGACAGGGGATCGAGACCCAGTACTTC
CSAPGQGIETQYF
>many|TRBD2|TRBJ2-7|TRBV5-1
TGCGCCAGCAGCTTGGAGGGAGGGGTGTTCTCCTACGAGCAGTACTTC
CASSLEGGVFSYEQYF
>many|-|TRBJ2-2|TRBV14
TGTGCCAGCAGCCAAATTCCTACCGGGGAGCTGTTTTTT
CASSQIPTGELFF
>many|-|TRBJ2-2|TRBV10-3
TGTGCCATCAGTGTAACGGAGAACACCGGGGAGCTGTTTTTT
CAISVTENTGELFF
>-|TRBD2|TRBJ2-5|TRBV20-1
TGCAGTGCTAGAGTCCTAGCGGGAGATGAAGAGACCCAGTACTTC
CSARVLAGDEETQYF
>-|TRBD2|TRBJ2-5|TRBV12-3/TRBV12-4
TGTGCCAGCATCCTCCAGGCGGGAGGGGAGACCCAGTACTTC
CASILQAGGETQYF
>many|-|TRBJ2-5|TRBV7-9
TGTGCCAGCAGCTTTTGGGCCGTTCAAGAGACCCAGTACTTC
CASSFWAVQETQYF
>many|-|TRBJ1-2|TRBV5-1
TGCGCCAGCAGCACCAATGCAGGGGAGTCTAACTATGGCTACACCTTC
CASSTNAGESNYGYTF
>-|-|TRBJ1-2|TRBV29-1
TGCAGCGTTGTAGAGGGGGGCTACACCTTC
CSVVEGGYTF
>-|-|TRBJ2-7|TRBV7-8
TGTGCTACCTCTAAAGGGCGACTCACCTACGAGCAGTACTTC
CATSKGRLTYEQYF
>many|-|TRBJ1-3|TRBV10-3
TGTGCCATCAGTGAGTACGGTGGAAACACCATATATTTT
CAISEYGGNTIYF
>-|-|TRBJ1-4|TRBV12-3/TRBV12-4
TGTGCCAGCACTGAGGTACAGGAGGCAACTAATGAAAAACTGTTTTTT
CASTEVQEATNEKLFF
>few|-|TRBJ2-1|TRBV29-1
TGCAGCGTTGAATACCGTCGCTTTAGCTCCTACAATGAGCAGTTCTTC
CSVEYRRFSSYNEQFF
>many|-|TRBJ2-2|TRBV19
TGTGCCAGTAGTATCTACAGGGCTGGCGCCGGGGAGCTGTTTTTT
CASSIYRAGAGELFF
>-|-|TRBJ1-5|TRBV20-1
TGCAGTGCTAGAGACCCCGCGGCAGGGGTCATCAATCAGCCCCAGCATTTT
CSARDPAAGVINQPQHF
>-|-|TRBJ2-2|TRBV6-5
TGTGCCAGCAGGTACTCGATCCCGAACACCGGGGAGCTGTTTTTT
CASRYSIPNTGELFF
>many|-|TRBJ2-6|TRBV2
TGTGCCAGGGACAGCATCTCTGGGGCCAACGTCCTGACTTTC
CARDSISGANVLTF
>-|TRBD2|TRBJ2-7|TRBV12-3/TRBV12-4
TGTGCCAGCAGTTCCACTAGCGGGTCGGCGTCCTACGAGCAGTACTTC
CASSSTSGSASYEQYF
>many|-|TRBJ2-5|TRBV2
TGTGCCAGCAGTGGTGGGTCGGGAGAAGAGACCCAGTACTTC
CASSGGSGEETQYF
>-|-|TRBJ2-7|TRBV7-2
TGTGCCAGCAGCTTAGCCTCGTCTGCGTTTCGGACTATTACCTACGAGCAGTACTTC
CASSLASSAFRTITYEQYF
>-|TRBD1|TRBJ1-2|TRBV2
TGTGCCAACATACAGGGGGATGGCTACACCTTC
CANIQGDGYTF
>-|-|TRBJ2-7|TRBV4-2
TGTGCCAGCAGCCAAGATTGGGGGGTGAACGAGCAGTACTTC
CASSQDWGVNEQYF
>-|-|TRBJ2-5|TRBV2
TGTGCCAGCTTGACGGGAGTCTGGCAAGAGACCCAGTACTTC
CASLTGVWQETQYF
>-|-|TRBJ1-2|TRBV2
TGTGCCAGCAGTTTAACGGGACTAGCGGGATTAGGCTACACCTTC
CASSLTGLAGLGYTF
>-|-|TRBJ2-7|TRBV12-5
TGTGCTAGTGGTTTGGCGTCGATTTACTCCTACGAGCAGTACTTC
CASGLASIYSYEQYF
>many|-|TRBJ1-5|TRBV29-1
TGCAGCGTTGGGGGGGTGAATAGCAATCAGCCCCAGCATTTT
CSVGGVNSNQPQHF
>-|TRBD1|TRBJ1-4|TRBV13
TGTGCCAGCAGCCAGGCCGGGACAGAATATGAAAAACTGTTTTTT
CASSQAGTEYEKLFF
>many|TRBD2|TRBJ2-2|TRBV7-9
TGTGCCAGCAGCTCAGAAGTCCTAGCGGGAGGCCTCACCGGGGAGCTGTTTTTT
CASSSEVLAGGLTGELFF
>few|-|TRBJ2-1|TRBV4-1
TGCGCCAGCAGCCCTCGAGGAGGAGAGGAGCAGTTCTTC
CASSPRGGEEQFF
>-|-|TRBJ2-3|TRBV7-9
TGTGCCAGCAGCCCGCTTCCAGATACGCAGTATTTT
CASSPLPDTQYF
>many|TRBD2|TRBJ2-7|TRBV7-6
TGTGCCAGCAGCCCCAGGCAGGGAGGGTACGAGCAGTACTTC
CASSPRQGGYEQYF
>many|-|TRBJ2-2|TRBV12-3/TRBV12-4
TGTGCCAGCAGTGCGACAGAGAACACCGGGGAGCTGTTTTTT
CASSATENTGELFF
>-|-|TRBJ2-5|TRBV6-5
TGTGCCAGCACCCACGACCCGGGAAGGGAGGCCCAGTACTTC
CASTHDPGREAQYF
>many|-|TRBJ2-3|TRBV2
TGTGCCACTCCCTTTGGGGATACGCAGTATTTT
CATPFGDTQYF